The following is a T cell receptor (beta chain) sequence with its context. Its antigen is as yet unknown. These data originate in a study of glioma-infiltrating T cells after dendritic cell vaccination. General study points: Patients with more pretreatment TILs had longer time to progression and survival.

The data were produced by immunoSEQ multiplex PCR, yet TCRdb's version contains in-frame clones alone and is incomplete. In the table there are roughly 85,000 clones, 75% to 90% of which are singletons. Germline CDR1 is MRHNA and CDR2 is SNTAGT. This CDR3 has 16 amino acids. V was clipped by 4 bases and J by 4 bases; unmatched bases: 7. Noted time point: after dendritic cell vaccination, including at tumor progression/relapse. The chain employs TRBV6-4 and TRBJ2-5; TRBD1 matches at 12 bases. The origin of this receptor is a human donor with glioblastoma. The starting material was blood, obtained after dendritic cell vaccination. In DNA, the CDR3 is TGTGCCAGCAGTGCCCGACCGGGACAGGGGGCAGAGACCCAGTACTTC. The encoded protein is CASSARPGQGAETQYF.